This T cell receptor beta chain was identified in a study of CD8 T cells in ankylosing spondylitis. On this clonotype itself: Its specificity is not known.

Study-wide findings and caveats: Ankylosing spondylitis blood appeared to carry a characteristic TCR beta motif of several highly homologous variants.

This CDR3 spans 13 amino acids. CDR1 is PRHDT and CDR2 is FYEKMQ in the germline V gene (reference sequence). Trimming cost V 5 bases and J 6 bases, with 11 bases left between them. TCRdb called the 5' RACE reads again in MiXCR, with one record for every CDR3 protein. The table includes roughly 450,000 distinct CDR3 sequences, about 24% detected once. The clonotype was recovered from a male donor with ankylosing spondylitis. The V gene is TRBV13, the J gene TRBJ2-1; tentatively, D is TRBD2 (6 bases). The material sequenced was blood, either unsorted or a sorted T cell fraction (not recorded which). The CDR3 loop reads CASSRDLTNEQFF. For the CDR3, the DNA is TGTGCCAGCAGCCGGGACTTAACCAATGAGCAGTTCTTC.